A single T cell receptor beta chain is shown here with its context. What it recognizes is unknown. CDR3 length: 15 amino acids. CDR1 and CDR2 (germline): SGHRS, YFSETQ. Losses at the gene ends were 4 bases for V and 2 bases for J; bases not matched to a gene: 8. These data belong to a study of CD8 T cell repertoires and HIV-1 epitope variants. In the study overall: Twenty-five autologous and known Gag and Nef epitope variant peptides each stimulated T cells separately. Overall study findings and caveats: About 5 clonotypes recognized Nef KF9, one HW9, none TAALDMSHF. Ten or so TCR beta clonotypes were antigen-specific, six or seven apparently recognizing autologous or escape variants.

Survey-depth immunoSEQ sequencing covered TCR beta CDR3 regions. Some clones are missing from TCRdb's copy, which holds only in-frame ones; the method was immunoSEQ multiplex PCR. Found here are about 5,300 clones, about 63% of them singletons; the top ten hold more than 40%. The material sequenced was cultured CD8+ T cells derived from PBMCs. The chain links TRBV5-1 to TRBJ2-5; 7 nucleotides align to TRBD1. The sequence derives from a male donor with HIV. CDR3 region: CASSTSGTVQETQYF. Written as DNA, the CDR3 is TGCGCCAGCAGCACCTCCGGGACAGTACAAGAGACCCAGTACTTC.